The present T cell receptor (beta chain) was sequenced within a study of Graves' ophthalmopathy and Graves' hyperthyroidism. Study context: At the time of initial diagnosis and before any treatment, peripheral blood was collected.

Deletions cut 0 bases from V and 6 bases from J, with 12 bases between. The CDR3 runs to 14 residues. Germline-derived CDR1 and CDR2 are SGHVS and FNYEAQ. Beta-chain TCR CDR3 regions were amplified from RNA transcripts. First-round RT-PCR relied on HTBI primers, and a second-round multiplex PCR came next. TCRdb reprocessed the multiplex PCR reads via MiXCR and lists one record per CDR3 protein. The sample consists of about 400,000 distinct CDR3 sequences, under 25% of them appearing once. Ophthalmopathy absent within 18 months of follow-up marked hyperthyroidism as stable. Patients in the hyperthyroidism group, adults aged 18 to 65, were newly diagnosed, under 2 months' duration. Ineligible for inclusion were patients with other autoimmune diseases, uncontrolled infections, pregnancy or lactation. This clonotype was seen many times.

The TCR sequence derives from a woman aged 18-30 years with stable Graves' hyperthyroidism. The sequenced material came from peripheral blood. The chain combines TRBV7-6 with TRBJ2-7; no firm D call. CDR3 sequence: CASSLAGSAAEQYF. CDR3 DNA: TGTGCCAGCAGCTTAGCAGGGTCTGCCGCCGAGCAGTACTTC.